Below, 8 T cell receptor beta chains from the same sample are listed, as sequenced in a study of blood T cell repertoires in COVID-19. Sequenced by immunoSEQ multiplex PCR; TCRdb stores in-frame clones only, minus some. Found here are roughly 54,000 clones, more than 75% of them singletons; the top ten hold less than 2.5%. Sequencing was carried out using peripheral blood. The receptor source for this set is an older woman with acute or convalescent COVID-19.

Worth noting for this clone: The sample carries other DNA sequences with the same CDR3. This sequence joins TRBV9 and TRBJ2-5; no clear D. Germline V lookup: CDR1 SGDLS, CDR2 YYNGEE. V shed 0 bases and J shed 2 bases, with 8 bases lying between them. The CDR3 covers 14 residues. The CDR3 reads CASSVGTTQETQYF. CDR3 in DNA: TGTGCCAGCAGCGTAGGTACTACTCAAGAGACCCAGTACTTC.

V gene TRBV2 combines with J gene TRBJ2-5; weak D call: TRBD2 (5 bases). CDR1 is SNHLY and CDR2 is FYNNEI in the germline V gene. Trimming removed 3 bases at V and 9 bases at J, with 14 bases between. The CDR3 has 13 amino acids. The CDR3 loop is CASSETISLAQYF. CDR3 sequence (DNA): TGTGCCAGCAGTGAGACTATATCCTTGGCCCAGTACTTC.

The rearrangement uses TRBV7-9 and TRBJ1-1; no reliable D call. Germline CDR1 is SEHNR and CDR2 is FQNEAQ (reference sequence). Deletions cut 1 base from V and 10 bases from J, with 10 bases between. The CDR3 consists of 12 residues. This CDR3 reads CASSLDVVGAFF. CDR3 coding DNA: TGTGCCAGCAGCTTAGATGTTGTCGGAGCTTTCTTT. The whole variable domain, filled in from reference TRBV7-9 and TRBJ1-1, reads DTGVSQNPRHKITKRGQNVTFRCDPISEHNRLYWYRQTLGQGPEFLTYFQNEAQLEKSRLLSDRFSAERPKGSFSTLEIQRTEQGDSAMYLCASSLDVVGAFFGQGTRLTVV.

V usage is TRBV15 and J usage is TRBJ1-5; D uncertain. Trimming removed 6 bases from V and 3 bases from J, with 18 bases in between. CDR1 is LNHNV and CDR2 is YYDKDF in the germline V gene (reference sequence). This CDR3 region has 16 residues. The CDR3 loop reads CATSLEAGGYNQPQHF. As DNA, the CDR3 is TGTGCCACCAGTCTCGAAGCGGGTGGTTACAATCAGCCCCAGCATTTT.

CDR3 DNA: TGTGCCAGCAGCGTAGGCGTTAGCGGGAACTACGAGCAGTACTTC. Encoded protein: CASSVGVSGNYEQYF. The chain combines TRBV9 with TRBJ2-7; TRBD2 matches 8 bases. The CDR3 covers 15 residues. V was clipped by 0 bases and J by 3 bases; unmatched bases: 5. CDR1 and CDR2 from the germline V gene are SGDLS and YYNGEE.

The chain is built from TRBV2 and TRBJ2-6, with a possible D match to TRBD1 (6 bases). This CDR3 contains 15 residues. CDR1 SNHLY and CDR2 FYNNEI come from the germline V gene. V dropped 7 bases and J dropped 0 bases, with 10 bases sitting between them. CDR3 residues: CASNRGGSGANVLTF. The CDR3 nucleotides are TGTGCCAGCAATCGAGGGGGCTCTGGGGCCAACGTCCTGACTTTC.

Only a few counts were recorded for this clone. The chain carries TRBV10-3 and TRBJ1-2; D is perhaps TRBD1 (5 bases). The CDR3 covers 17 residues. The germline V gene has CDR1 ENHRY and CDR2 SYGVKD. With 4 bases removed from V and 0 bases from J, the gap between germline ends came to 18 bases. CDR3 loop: CAISGGGTRTTNYGYTF. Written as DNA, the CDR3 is TGTGCCATCAGTGGAGGAGGGACTCGAACAACTAACTATGGCTACACCTTC.

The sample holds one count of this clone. The CDR3 reads CATSDPLAGAFNEQFF. The DNA of the CDR3 is TGTGCCACCAGTGATCCACTAGCGGGAGCGTTTAATGAGCAGTTCTTC. This chain joins TRBV24-1 and TRBJ2-1; 11 bases match TRBD2. Germline V CDR1 and CDR2: KGHDR, SFDVKD. The V gene end was trimmed by 3 bases and the J gene end by 7 bases; junction bases not matched to a gene: 7. CDR3 length: 16 residues.